The sequence of this T cell receptor (beta chain) was determined in a study of beta chain features in type 1 diabetes. CDR1 is LNHDA and CDR2 is SQIVND in the germline V gene (reference sequence). The CDR3 runs 17 residues. J was trimmed by 6 bases and V by 1 base; bases with no gene match: 13. The sequenced template was cDNA made from the entire isolated RNA. An average approximately 3.3 million reads came from naive, central memory and regulatory T cell samples. The assay was immunoSEQ multiplex PCR, and TCRdb's table has in-frame clones only and misses some. The data hold approximately 140,000 clones, with less than 9% observed a single time. This clone has a handful of counts. Sorting of CD4+ naive, central memory, regulatory and stem cell-like memory cells was performed via CD45RO/CCR7/CD25/CD127/CD95/CD27.

The J gene is TRBJ2-7, the V gene TRBV19, with TRBD1 matching over 9 bases. The sample consisted of central memory CD4+ T cells from blood. This receptor was obtained from a woman between 25 and 40 years old in good health. In DNA, the CDR3 is TGTGCCAGTAGTATAGGCCCTCCCCGGGACAGGGTGGTCGAGCAGTACTTC. Its protein is CASSIGPPRDRVVEQYF.